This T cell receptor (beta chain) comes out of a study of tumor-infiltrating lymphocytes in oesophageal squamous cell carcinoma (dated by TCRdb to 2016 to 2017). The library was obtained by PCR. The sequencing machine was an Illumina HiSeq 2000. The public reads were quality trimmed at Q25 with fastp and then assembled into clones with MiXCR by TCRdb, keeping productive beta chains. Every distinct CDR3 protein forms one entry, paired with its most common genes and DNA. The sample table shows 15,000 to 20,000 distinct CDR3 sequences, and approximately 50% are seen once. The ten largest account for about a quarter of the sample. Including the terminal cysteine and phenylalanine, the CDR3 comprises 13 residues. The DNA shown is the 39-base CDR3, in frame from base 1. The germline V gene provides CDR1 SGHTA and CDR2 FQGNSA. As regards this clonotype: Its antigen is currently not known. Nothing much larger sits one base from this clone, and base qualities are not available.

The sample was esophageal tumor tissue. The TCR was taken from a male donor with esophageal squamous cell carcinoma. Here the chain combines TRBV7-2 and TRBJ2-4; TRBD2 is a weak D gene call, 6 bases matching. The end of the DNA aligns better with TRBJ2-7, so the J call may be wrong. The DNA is TGTGCCAGCAGGGGCGGGGAGGACTACGAGCAGTACTTC. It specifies CASRGGEDYEQYF.